Listed below are T cell receptor beta chains from one sample, sequenced in a study of blood T cell repertoires in COVID-19. Measured with immunoSEQ multiplex PCR; TCRdb has only the in-frame clones, and not every one. In the table there are around 230,000 clones, roughly 88% of which are singletons. Source material: PBMCs or T cells enriched from blood (not recorded which). These receptors originate from a woman between 35 and 50 years old with acute COVID-19. Both conserved end residues are part of each CDR3. D genes are given only for firm matches. Where a row states a size, it is once, few, many or the class of an expanded clone; other rows omit it.

V gene,D gene,J gene,clone size,CDR3 DNA,CDR3 protein
TRBV7-2,NA,TRBJ2-5,NA,TGTGCCAGCAGCTTAGCCCGGGGTTCCTCCGAGACCCAGTACTTC,CASSLARGSSETQYF
TRBV11-2,TRBD1,TRBJ2-1,NA,TGTGCCAGCAGCTTCGGGACAGGTAGAGATGAGCAGTTCTTC,CASSFGTGRDEQFF
TRBV7-2,NA,TRBJ1-5,NA,TGTGCCAGCAGCTTAACCCCAGGGTATCAGCCCCAGCATTTT,CASSLTPGYQPQHF
TRBV5-1,NA,TRBJ1-2,NA,TGCGCCAGCAGCTCGGGAGCGGGCTATGGCTACACCTTC,CASSSGAGYGYTF
TRBV10-1,TRBD2,TRBJ2-2,few,TGCGCCAGCAGTCGTGGGAGGGAACACGGGGAGCTGTTTTTT,CASSRGREHGELFF
TRBV7-2,TRBD2,TRBJ2-3,NA,TGTGCCAGCAGCTTCGAGAGCCGGACTAGCTTCACAGATACGCAGTATTTT,CASSFESRTSFTDTQYF
TRBV6-5,NA,TRBJ1-1,few,TGTGCCAGCAGAGGCAGGGCCGAGGCTGAAGCTTTCTTT,CASRGRAEAEAFF
TRBV6-5,TRBD1,TRBJ1-1,NA,TGTGCCAGCAGTAAGGGACAGGCGAACACTGAAGCTTTCTTT,CASSKGQANTEAFF
TRBV4-3,TRBD1,TRBJ2-2,NA,TGCGCCAGCAGCCAAACGTTCAAGGGGGCGGGCGGGGAGCTGTTTTTT,CASSQTFKGAGGELFF
TRBV7-8,TRBD1,TRBJ1-5,NA,TGTGCCAGCAGCCAGACAGGGTTCGAGCAGCCCCAGCATTTT,CASSQTGFEQPQHF
TRBV5-1,NA,TRBJ2-6,once,TGCGCCAGCAGCCTCGGTGAGAGGGGGGCCAACGTCCTGACTTTC,CASSLGERGANVLTF
TRBV21-1,NA,TRBJ1-1,NA,TGTGCCAGCCCTAAGGGGGGGCAGGAGGTCACTGAAGCTTTCTTT,CASPKGGQEVTEAFF
TRBV7-2,NA,TRBJ1-2,NA,TGTGCCAGCAGCTTATTTGGCAGGGTTCCTGACTATGGCTACACCTTC,CASSLFGRVPDYGYTF
TRBV2,NA,TRBJ2-2,NA,TGTGCCAGCAGTAAACAGGGTGGGGAGCTGTTTTTT,CASSKQGGELFF
TRBV7-2,NA,TRBJ1-5,NA,TGTGCCAGCAGCTTATTGGGGGCAGATCAGCCCCAGCATTTT,CASSLLGADQPQHF
TRBV25-1,NA,TRBJ1-6,NA,TGTGCCAGCACGTGGAGGGTGGGTTCACCCCTCCACTTT,CASTWRVGSPLHF
TRBV7-2,NA,TRBJ1-5,NA,TGTGCCAGCAGCCTATCAAGGGGTCAGCCCCAGCATTTT,CASSLSRGQPQHF
TRBV2,TRBD1,TRBJ1-5,NA,TGTGCCAGCAGTGAAGTCAGCAGGGGGCAGGTTCAGCCCCAGCATTTT,CASSEVSRGQVQPQHF
TRBV2,NA,TRBJ1-2,NA,TGTGCCAGCAGTAATTTGAGGGATTCTAACTATGGCTACACCTTC,CASSNLRDSNYGYTF
TRBV29-1,TRBD2,TRBJ2-1,NA,TGCAGCGTAGGACTAGCGGGGGGGCCGCGGGAGCAGTTCTTC,CSVGLAGGPREQFF
TRBV3-1/TRBV3-2,TRBD2,TRBJ2-3,NA,TGTGCCACCTGGGCGGGAGGGCCAGGGGATACGCAGTATTTT,CATWAGGPGDTQYF
TRBV5-5,NA,TRBJ1-1,NA,TGTGCCAGCAGCCGGGTCTTGAGGGCCGTAGACACTGAAGCTTTCTTT,CASSRVLRAVDTEAFF
TRBV7-8,NA,TRBJ1-1,NA,TGTGCCAGCAGCTTGATTAAGGGAAGGGGGAACACTGAAGCTTTCTTT,CASSLIKGRGNTEAFF
TRBV6-1,NA,TRBJ2-1,NA,TGTGCCAGCAGACCTACAGGGAAAACTTACAATGAGCAGTTCTTC,CASRPTGKTYNEQFF
TRBV4-3,NA,TRBJ2-6,NA,TGCGCCAGCAGCCAAGATCATGTCGGGGCTGGGGCCAACGTCCTGACTTTC,CASSQDHVGAGANVLTF
TRBV5-1,NA,TRBJ1-1,NA,TGCGCCAGCAGCTTGGCTCGGGGGGGAGCTGAAGCTTTCTTT,CASSLARGGAEAFF
TRBV5-4,NA,TRBJ1-1,NA,TGTGCCAGCAGCCTGGACAGACTGAACACTGAAGCTTTCTTT,CASSLDRLNTEAFF
TRBV30,TRBD1,TRBJ1-5,NA,TGTGCCTGGAGTGCCAGGGGGTTGAACCAGCCCCAGCATTTT,CAWSARGLNQPQHF
TRBV10-2,NA,TRBJ2-3,once,TGCGCCAGCAGTGCCCCAACCCGAGGAGATACGCAGTATTTT,CASSAPTRGDTQYF
TRBV4-1,TRBD2,TRBJ2-5,NA,TGCGCCAGCAGCGAACCAACTAGCGGAAATTTCGCCCAGTACTTC,CASSEPTSGNFAQYF
TRBV3-1/TRBV3-2,NA,TRBJ1-6,NA,TGTGCCAGCAGCCCCTCAACGGCGGGAAATTCACCCCTCCACTTT,CASSPSTAGNSPLHF
TRBV4-2,TRBD2,TRBJ2-5,NA,TGTGCCAGCAGCCCGAGAAGGACTAGCCTCGAAGAGACCCAGTACTTC,CASSPRRTSLEETQYF
TRBV12-5,NA,TRBJ1-1,NA,TGTGCTAGTGGACCGGGAGGGGCGCAAACTGAAGCTTTCTTT,CASGPGGAQTEAFF
TRBV2,TRBD2,TRBJ2-2,NA,TGTGCCAGCAGTGACGGACTAGCGGGGCGCACCGGGGAGCTGTTTTTT,CASSDGLAGRTGELFF
TRBV19,TRBD1,TRBJ2-2,NA,TGTGCCACCACTCCCCAGGGGGCGCGTGGCACCGGGGAGCTGTTTTTT,CATTPQGARGTGELFF
TRBV2,NA,TRBJ1-5,NA,TGTGCCAGCACCACACAGGGTAGCAATCAGCCCCAGCATTTT,CASTTQGSNQPQHF
TRBV7-9,TRBD2,TRBJ2-1,few,TGTGCCAGCAGCTTACCCTTCCGACTAGCGGGGAGAAACAATGAGCAGTTCTTC,CASSLPFRLAGRNNEQFF
TRBV18,NA,TRBJ1-2,NA,TGTGCCAGCTCGCCGACAGATGGCTATGGCTACACCTTC,CASSPTDGYGYTF
TRBV29-1,NA,TRBJ1-2,NA,TGCAGCGTTATGTTCGGTCCCTATGGCTACACCTTC,CSVMFGPYGYTF
TRBV19,NA,TRBJ1-1,NA,TGTGCCAGTAGTATACAGGGTTGGGGCACTGAAGCTTTCTTT,CASSIQGWGTEAFF
TRBV5-5,NA,TRBJ1-5,NA,TGTGCCAGCAGCTTGGAGCCCCGAGATCAGCCCCAGCATTTT,CASSLEPRDQPQHF
TRBV7-2,TRBD2,TRBJ2-1,NA,TGTGCCAGCAGCTCCCGCGGGTGGGGACTAGGATACAATGAGCAGTTCTTC,CASSSRGWGLGYNEQFF
TRBV19,NA,TRBJ1-2,NA,TGTGCCAGTAGTACCGGGGAGGATGGCTACACCTTC,CASSTGEDGYTF
TRBV30,TRBD2,TRBJ2-3,NA,TGTGCCTGGTCTCTAGCGGGACTCACAGATACGCAGTATTTT,CAWSLAGLTDTQYF
TRBV25-1,TRBD1,TRBJ1-1,once,TGTGCCAGCAGTGGTCGACAGGGCCCTATGAACACTGAAGCTTTCTTT,CASSGRQGPMNTEAFF
TRBV9,NA,TRBJ1-1,NA,TGTGCCAGCAGCGTAGTAGGGGGTGAAGCTTTCTTT,CASSVVGGEAFF
TRBV7-6,NA,TRBJ2-7,NA,TGTGCCAGCAGCTCTCTTGCGGACAGTTCCTACGAGCAGTACTTC,CASSSLADSSYEQYF
TRBV9,TRBD1,TRBJ2-2,NA,TGTGCCAGCGGGGACAGGGAGAACACCGGGGAGCTGTTTTTT,CASGDRENTGELFF
TRBV5-6,NA,TRBJ1-2,NA,TGTGCCAGCAGCCTGGACCGGAACTATGGCTACACCTTC,CASSLDRNYGYTF
TRBV19,TRBD1,TRBJ1-2,once,TGTGCCAGTACTGCGGGACAGCTAATAGCCGCGTTCGGCTACACCTTC,CASTAGQLIAAFGYTF